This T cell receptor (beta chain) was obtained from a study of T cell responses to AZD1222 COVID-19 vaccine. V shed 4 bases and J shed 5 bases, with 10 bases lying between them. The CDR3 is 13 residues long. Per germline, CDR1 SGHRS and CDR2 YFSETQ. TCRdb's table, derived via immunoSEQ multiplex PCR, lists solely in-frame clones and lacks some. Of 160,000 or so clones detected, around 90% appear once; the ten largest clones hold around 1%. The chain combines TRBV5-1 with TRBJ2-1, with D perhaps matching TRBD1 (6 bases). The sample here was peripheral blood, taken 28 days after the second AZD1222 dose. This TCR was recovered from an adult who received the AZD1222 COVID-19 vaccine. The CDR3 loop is CASSAGTNNEQFF. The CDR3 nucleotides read TGCGCCAGCAGCGCCGGGACAAACAATGAGCAGTTCTTC.